One sample yielded the 24 T cell receptor beta chains listed below, sequenced in a study of CD8+CD57+ T cells in acquired aplastic anemia. All sequencing subjects had displayed CD8+CD57+ cell expansion on flow cytometry. For CDR3 and TCR beta VDJ profiling, genomic DNA was the template used. TCRdb independently ran MiXCR on the reads; one entry per CDR3 protein. The repertoire holds approximately 220,000 distinct CDR3 sequences, with under 55% as singletons. The sequencing input was sorted CD4+, CD8+, or CD8+CD57+ T cells (not recorded which) from PBMCs. These receptors were taken from a human donor with aplastic anemia.

The V call is TRBV20-1, the J call TRBJ1-1; D may be TRBD1 (6 bases). This CDR3 is 14 amino acids long. Germline CDR1 DFQATT, CDR2 SNEGSKA (reference sequence). The CDR3 DNA reads as TGCAGCTTACAGGGTGCAGGAATGAACACTGAAGCTTTCTTT. It translates to CSLQGAGMNTEAFF.

The chain is built from TRBV11-2 and TRBJ1-2; TRBD1 matches 8 bases. The CDR3 has 14 amino acids. Germline lookup yields CDR1 SGHAT and CDR2 FQNNGV. Trimming cost V 4 bases and J 6 bases; bases outside gene matches: 7. The CDR3 is CASSSRQGNDGYTF. CDR3 nucleotides: TGTGCCAGCAGCTCTCGACAGGGGAATGATGGCTACACCTTC.

This chain links TRBV6-1 with TRBJ1-1; D possibly corresponds to TRBD1 (5 bases). Trimming removed 4 bases from V and 1 base from J, with 10 bases in between. CDR1 MNHNS and CDR2 SASEGT come from the germline V gene. The CDR3 covers 14 residues. The chain's CDR3 is CASSVQRGNTEAFF. The CDR3, as DNA: TGTGCCAGCAGTGTCCAGAGGGGGAACACTGAAGCTTTCTTT.

This rearrangement joins TRBV20-1 to TRBJ2-1; a weak D match, TRBD2 (5 bases). The germline gives CDR1 DFQATT, CDR2 SNEGSKA (reference sequence). The V gene lost 6 bases and the J gene lost 7 bases, with 10 bases spanning the gap. The CDR3 contains 11 residues. The CDR3 DNA sequence: TGCAGTGCCCAGTGGAGGAATGAGCAGTTCTTC. Translation gives CSAQWRNEQFF.

This clonotype occurred many times. The rearrangement uses TRBV19 and TRBJ2-5; D gene unclear. Germline CDR1 is LNHDA and CDR2 is SQIVND (reference sequence). Between the trimmed V and J ends, which lost 4 bases and 0 bases, there was a span of 3 bases. CDR3 length equals 12 residues. The CDR3 bases are TGTGCCAGTAGTACCAACCAAGAGACCCAGTACTTC. Its translation is CASSTNQETQYF. The whole variable domain, remainder taken from reference TRBV19 and TRBJ2-5, is DGGITQSPKYLFRKEGQNVTLSCEQNLNHDAMYWYRQDPGQGLRLIYYSQIVNDFQKGDIAEGYSVSREKKESFPLTVTSAQKNPTAFYLCASSTNQETQYFGPGTRLLVL.

This rearrangement joins TRBV20-1 to TRBJ1-6; 12 nucleotides agree with TRBD1. J gave up 8 bases and V 2 bases, and 10 bases lay outside the gene matches. Germline V gives CDR1 DFQATT, CDR2 SNEGSKA (reference sequence). This CDR3 comprises 17 residues. CDR3 coding DNA: TGCAGTGCTAGAAACCCGGGACAGGGGGCGCGTGATTCACCCCTCCACTTT. Translated, it gives CSARNPGQGARDSPLHF.

This clonotype was seen once. V is TRBV19 and J is TRBJ2-5; 7 positions agree with TRBD2. CDR1 and CDR2 from the germline V gene are LNHDA and SQIVND (reference sequence). V was pared by 0 bases and J by 8 bases, with 3 bases of the junction left unmatched. CDR3 length: 13 residues. CDR3 in amino acids: CASSIDQRDTQYF. The CDR3 region has the DNA TGTGCCAGTAGTATAGATCAGCGGGACACCCAGTACTTC.

This clonotype was recorded at least ten times. The chain uses TRBV4-1 and TRBJ2-6, with 8 bases that match TRBD1. The trim removed 4 bases at V and 0 bases at J, leaving 8 bases unmatched. This CDR3 has 18 residues. CDR1 is MGHRA and CDR2 is YSYEKL in the germline V gene. For the CDR3, the DNA is TGCGCCAGCAGCCCAGGACAGGGACCGTTCTCTGGGGCCAACGTCCTGACTTTC. Translating gives CASSPGQGPFSGANVLTF.

V gene TRBV29-1 combines with J gene TRBJ2-7; 9 nucleotides align to TRBD1. The CDR3 runs to 12 residues. With 7 bases clipped from V and 4 bases from J, the junction kept 5 bases outside the gene matches. In germline, CDR1 is SQVTM, CDR2 ANQGSEA. The CDR3 DNA is TGCAGCGCTGCCGGGACAGGGTACGAGCAGTACTTC. Residues: CSAAGTGYEQYF.

This clonotype showed up just a few times. A much larger clone differs from this one at a single base, so this may be a read error. The V and J genes are TRBV20-1 and TRBJ1-6; no clear D. This CDR3 is 13 amino acids long. Germline V gene sequence: CDR1 DFQATT, CDR2 SNEGSKA (reference sequence). Trimming shortened V by 3 bases and J by 5 bases, and 8 bases separated the two germline ends. CDR3 in amino acids: CSASGLHNSPLHF. The CDR3, as DNA: TGCAGTGCTAGTGGGCTCCATAATTCACCCCTCCACTTT.

This clonotype was recorded many times. This rearrangement joins TRBV4-1 to TRBJ2-1; D is perhaps TRBD1 or TRBD2 (6 bases each). Trimming left V 0 bases short and J 3 bases short, with 12 bases between. The CDR3 covers 16 residues. Germline assignment: CDR1 MGHRA and CDR2 YSYEKL. CDR3: CASSQDRGRFYNEQFF. CDR3 coding DNA: TGCGCCAGCAGCCAAGATCGGGGGCGTTTCTACAATGAGCAGTTCTTC.

This chain links TRBV5-1 with TRBJ2-3; 8 nucleotides agree with TRBD2. This CDR3 region has 14 residues. V was pared by 5 bases and J by 5 bases, with 7 bases of the junction left unmatched. CDR1 and CDR2 (germline): SGHRS, YFSETQ. The CDR3, as DNA: TGCGCCAGCAGAAGTGGGCTAGCGGGAGATACGCAGTATTTT. Translated: CASRSGLAGDTQYF.

The CDR3 sequence is CATSDSGTELYEQYF. In DNA form, the CDR3 reads TGTGCCACCAGTGATTCCGGGACAGAACTCTACGAGCAGTACTTC. The V and J genes are TRBV24-1 and TRBJ2-7, with 7 positions matching TRBD1. The V gene's germline CDR1 is KGHDR and CDR2 SFDVKD. The junction had 6 bases not matched to a gene; V was cut back by 2 bases and J by 3 bases. The CDR3 is made up of 15 amino acids.

Worth noting for this clonotype: A clone one base away is much larger, so this may be a read error. This rearrangement joins TRBV10-3 to TRBJ2-7; D possibly matches TRBD1 or TRBD2 (5 bases each). CDR3 length: 15 amino acids. The germline CDR1 and CDR2 sequences are ENHRY and SYGVKD. Trimming shortened V by 5 bases and J by 2 bases, and 16 bases separated the two germline ends. CDR3 nucleotides: TGTGCCATCAGTACCTATCGGGACGTTGCCTACGAGCAGTACTTC. Protein product: CAISTYRDVAYEQYF.

The chain links TRBV29-1 to TRBJ1-2; D uncertain. This CDR3 is built from 12 residues. Trimming took off 3 bases at V and 2 bases at J, with 7 bases between the two ends. Germline-derived CDR1 and CDR2 are SQVTM and ANQGSEA. The CDR3 sequence: CSVDSPNYGYTF. The CDR3, as DNA: TGCAGCGTTGACAGTCCAAACTATGGCTACACCTTC.

The chain's CDR3 is CAIQGATSTDTQYF. CDR3 bases: TGTGCCATACAGGGGGCCACTAGCACAGATACGCAGTATTTT. The V and J genes are TRBV10-3 and TRBJ2-3; 9 nucleotides align to TRBD1. This CDR3 spans 14 amino acids. Germline V gene data show CDR1 as ENHRY and CDR2 as SYGVKD. Trimming cost V 9 bases and J 0 bases; bases outside gene matches: 4.

This clonotype was counted ten times or more. The chain combines TRBV12-3 or TRBV12-4 with TRBJ1-1; no clear D. The germline V and J ends were trimmed by 8 bases and 0 bases, with 13 bases remaining between them. The CDR3 runs 14 residues. CDR3 nucleotide sequence: TGTGCCAGCCTCTTGACATCCTTGAACACTGAAGCTTTCTTT. Translated: CASLLTSLNTEAFF.

Concerning this clonotype itself: A read error may account for a junction end that differs from germline. V usage is TRBV12-3 or TRBV12-4 and J usage is TRBJ1-6; no clear D gene. This CDR3 region has 15 residues. In nucleotides, the CDR3 is TGTGCCAGCAGTCCGTCCAGACTGGGGAATTCACCCCTCCGCTTT. This encodes CASSPSRLGNSPLRF.

In regard to this clonotype: Sequence at one end of the junction differs from germline and may be a read error. The rearrangement uses TRBV7-8 and TRBJ2-2, with D tentatively TRBD1 or TRBD2 (8 bases each). This CDR3 is built from 14 residues. Germline CDR1 reads SGHVS; CDR2 reads FQNEAQ. DNA for the CDR3: TGTGCCAGCAGCCCAGGGGGCCATAGCGGGGAGCTGTGTTTT. This encodes CASSPGGHSGELCF.

In this sample, this clonotype turned up many times. The chain is built from TRBV9 and TRBJ2-3; 10 bases align to TRBD1. Per germline, CDR1 SGDLS and CDR2 YYNGEE. The ends lost 0 bases at V and 1 base at J; junction bases unmatched: 2. This CDR3 spans 16 amino acids. This CDR3 reads CASSVAGTGGTDTQYF. CDR3 nucleotide sequence: TGTGCCAGCAGCGTAGCGGGGACAGGGGGCACAGATACGCAGTATTTT.

Concerning this clonotype itself: A read error may be the cause here, since a much bigger clone is one base away. The chain combines TRBV6-5 with TRBJ1-1; D remains ambiguous. Germline V gene data show CDR1 as MNHEY and CDR2 as SVGAGI. Trimming removed 4 bases at V and 3 bases at J, with 15 bases between. This CDR3 has 15 residues. Here the CDR3 DNA reads TGTGCCAGCAGTTGCTCCGGCAGGATGGACACTGAAGCTTTCTTT. Amino acids: CASSCSGRMDTEAFF.

The chain is built from TRBV27 and TRBJ1-2; D might be TRBD1 (6 bases). The CDR3 spans 17 residues. Trimming removed 1 base from V and 2 bases from J, with 17 bases in between. Germline V CDR1 and CDR2: MNHEY, SMNVEV (reference sequence). CDR3: CASSLYDPDSENYGYTF. The CDR3 nucleotides read TGTGCCAGCAGTTTATATGACCCGGACAGTGAAAACTATGGCTACACCTTC.

Regarding this clonotype: A much larger clonotype is one base distant, so this may be a read error. This chain links TRBV7-9 with TRBJ1-1; 7 bases match TRBD1. The V gene's germline CDR1 is SEHNR and CDR2 FQNEAQ (reference sequence). This CDR3 has 15 residues. CDR3 in DNA: TGTGCCGGCAGCCTAAGGTATGACAGGGTCACTGAAGCTTTCTTT. Protein: CAGSLRYDRVTEAFF.

This clonotype was recorded many times. The chain combines TRBV5-5 with TRBJ1-2, with TRBD1 identical over 8 bases. After removal of 2 bases from V and 8 bases from J, the junction contained 8 bases not matched to a gene. This CDR3 spans 14 amino acids. Germline V gene lookup returns CDR1 SGHKS and CDR2 YYEKEE (reference sequence). CDR3 amino acids: CASSFWTGQAGYTF. The DNA of the CDR3 is TGTGCCAGCAGCTTCTGGACAGGGCAAGCGGGCTACACCTTC.